One and the same sample provided the 8 T cell receptor beta chains below, sequenced in a study of T cell responses to AZD1222 COVID-19 vaccine. The data were produced by immunoSEQ multiplex PCR, yet TCRdb's version contains in-frame clones alone and is incomplete. The sample contains roughly 160,000 clones, around nine tenths of which appear only once. Sequenced here: peripheral blood, sampled 28 days after the second AZD1222 dose. The receptors were gathered from an adult who received the AZD1222 COVID-19 vaccine.

V is TRBV11-2 and J is TRBJ2-1; 8 bases line up with TRBD2. The V segment lost 5 bases and the J segment 2 bases; nucleotides outside the gene matches: 8. There are 16 residues in the CDR3. From germline, CDR1 is SGHAT and CDR2 FQNNGV. The DNA of the CDR3 is TGTGCCAGCAGCCGATCCGGGACTAGGCCCTACAATGAGCAGTTCTTC. Amino acids: CASSRSGTRPYNEQFF.

This chain uses TRBV6-5 with TRBJ1-2, with D possibly matching TRBD1 (5 bases). The CDR3 extends over 13 amino acids. Germline-derived CDR1 and CDR2 are MNHEY and SVGAGI. V was shortened by 6 bases and J by 4 bases, with 12 bases between the two germline ends. This chain's CDR3 is CASRTDTTYGYTF. The CDR3 nucleotides read TGTGCCAGCAGAACGGACACGACCTATGGCTACACCTTC.

The V call is TRBV11-2, the J call TRBJ2-7; TRBD2 agrees at 16 bases. The V gene end was trimmed by 3 bases and the J gene end by 5 bases; junction bases not matched to a gene: 10. This CDR3 has 18 residues. Looked up from germline, CDR1 is SGHAT and CDR2 is FQNNGV. CDR3 coding DNA: TGTGCCAGCAGCTTTTGGGGACTAGCGGGGGGGCCGGCAGACGAGCAGTACTTC. It is translated as CASSFWGLAGGPADEQYF.

This rearrangement joins TRBV18 to TRBJ2-7, with D maybe TRBD1 (5 bases). From germline, CDR1 is KGHSH and CDR2 LQKENI. With 6 bases removed from V and 5 bases from J, the gap between germline ends came to 14 bases. The CDR3 has 13 amino acids. CDR3 DNA: TGTGCCAGCTCTCCCAGGGAAAGAGACGAGCAGTACTTC. It yields the protein CASSPRERDEQYF.

The chain recombines TRBV6-1 with TRBJ1-6, with 8 bases that match TRBD1. The CDR3 spans 16 residues. V lost 3 bases and J lost 5; bases outside the gene matches: 6. Germline CDR1 and CDR2: MNHNS and SASEGT. The CDR3 DNA is TGTGCCAGCAGTGAGCAGGGGGCCGGGAATAATTCACCCCTCCACTTT. It encodes CASSEQGAGNNSPLHF.

V gene TRBV7-9 combines with J gene TRBJ2-3, with D unresolved. From germline, CDR1 is SEHNR and CDR2 FQNEAQ (reference sequence). The CDR3 has 11 residues. Trimming shortened V by 7 bases and J by 4 bases, and 6 bases separated the two germline ends. The CDR3 loop is CASTDADTQYF. CDR3 coding DNA: TGTGCCAGCACTGACGCAGATACGCAGTATTTT.

The CDR3 region has the DNA TGTGCCTGGAGTGTCTTCCCCACTAATGAGCAGTTCTTC. The encoded protein is CAWSVFPTNEQFF. This chain links TRBV30 with TRBJ2-1; unclear D gene. The CDR3 contains 13 residues. Germline CDR1 is GTSNPN and CDR2 is SVGIG (reference sequence). The germline V and J ends were trimmed by 0 bases and 7 bases, with 10 bases remaining between them.

This sequence joins TRBV14 and TRBJ1-3, with 7 nucleotides matching TRBD1. With V trimmed by 4 bases and J by 0 bases, 6 bases remained unmatched. In germline, CDR1 is SGHDN, CDR2 FVKESK. The CDR3 extends over 16 amino acids. DNA for the CDR3: TGTGCCAGCAGCCGCCGGGACAGAGTCTCTGGAAACACCATATATTTT. Its translation: CASSRRDRVSGNTIYF.